This T cell receptor beta chain was captured by sequencing in a study of OX40 agonist ivuxolimab in advanced cancers. Study-wide background: Partial responses were recorded for three patients, including one with hepatocellular carcinoma and two with cutaneous melanoma.

With autoimmune disease history or systemic immunosuppression, patients were excluded. The timepoints at which blood was sampled were baseline, cycle 4 day 1, and cycle 7 day 1. Trimming pared 0 bases from V and 4 bases from J, leaving 15 bases between. This CDR3 has 16 amino acids. Germline-derived CDR1 and CDR2 are MNHEY and SVGAGI. A word on this clone: No antigen is known for it.

The assay was immunoSEQ multiplex PCR, and TCRdb's table has in-frame clones only and misses some. The sample yields about 46,000 clones, about 90% seen once. Findings and limits, study-wide: In general, CD8+ T cells held more expanded clones than CD4+ did, on average.

J is TRBJ1-2 and V is TRBV6-5, with D hard to call. This sample comprised CD4+ or CD8+ T cells sorted from blood, obtained in a trial of the OX40 agonist ivuxolimab. This receptor was taken from an adult with an advanced solid tumor such as melanoma, head and neck, liver or kidney cancer. The CDR3 DNA sequence: TGTGCCAGCAGTTACTCCGCGGACCTAAAGATCTATGGCTACACCTTC. It encodes CASSYSADLKIYGYTF.